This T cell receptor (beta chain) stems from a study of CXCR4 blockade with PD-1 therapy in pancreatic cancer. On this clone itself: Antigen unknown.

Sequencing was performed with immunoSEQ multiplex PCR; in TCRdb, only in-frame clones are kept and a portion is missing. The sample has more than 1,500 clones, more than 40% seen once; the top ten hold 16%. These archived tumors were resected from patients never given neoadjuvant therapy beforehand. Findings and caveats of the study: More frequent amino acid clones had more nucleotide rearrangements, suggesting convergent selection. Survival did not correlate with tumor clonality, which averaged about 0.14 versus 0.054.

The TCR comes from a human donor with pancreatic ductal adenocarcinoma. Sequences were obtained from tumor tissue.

The CDR3: CASSDRAGETQYF. The CDR3 region has the DNA TGTGCCAGCAGTGACAGGGCTGGGGAGACCCAGTACTTC. V and J are TRBV9 and TRBJ2-5, with TRBD1 identical over 7 bases. Germline V CDR1 and CDR2: SGDLS, YYNGEE. J was trimmed by 5 bases and V by 5 bases; bases with no gene match: 6. This CDR3 is 13 amino acids long.